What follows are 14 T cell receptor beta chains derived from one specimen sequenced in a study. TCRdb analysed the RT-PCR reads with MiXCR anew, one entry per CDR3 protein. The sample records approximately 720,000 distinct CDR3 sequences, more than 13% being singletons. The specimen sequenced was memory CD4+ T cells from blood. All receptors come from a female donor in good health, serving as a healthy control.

The chain's CDR3 is CASSVNPSRGRNTIYF. CDR3 bases: TGTGCCAGCAGCGTAAATCCAAGCAGGGGGCGAAACACCATATATTTT. The chain recombines TRBV9 with TRBJ1-3, with 8 bases fitting TRBD1. With 1 base clipped from V and 5 bases from J, the junction kept 8 bases outside the gene matches. This CDR3 is built from 16 residues. The germline V gene has CDR1 SGDLS and CDR2 YYNGEE.

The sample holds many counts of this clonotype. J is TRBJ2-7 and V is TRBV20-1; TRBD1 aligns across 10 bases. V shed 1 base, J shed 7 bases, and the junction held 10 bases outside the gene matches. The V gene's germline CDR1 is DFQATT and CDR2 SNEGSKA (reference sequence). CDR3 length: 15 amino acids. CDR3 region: CSARVTGQGVIEQYF. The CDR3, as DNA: TGCAGTGCTAGAGTTACAGGACAGGGGGTCATAGAGCAGTACTTC.

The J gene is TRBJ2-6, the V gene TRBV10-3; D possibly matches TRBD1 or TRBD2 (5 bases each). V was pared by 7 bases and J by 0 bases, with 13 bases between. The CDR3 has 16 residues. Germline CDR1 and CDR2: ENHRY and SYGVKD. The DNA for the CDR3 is TGTGCCATCAAATTGGGACGGGACTCTGGGGCCAACGTCCTGACTTTC. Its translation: CAIKLGRDSGANVLTF.

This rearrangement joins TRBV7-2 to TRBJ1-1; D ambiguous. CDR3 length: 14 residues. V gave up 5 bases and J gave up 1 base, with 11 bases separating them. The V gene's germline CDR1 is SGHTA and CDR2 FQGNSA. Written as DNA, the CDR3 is TGTGCCAGCAGCCCCGGGTGGGGGAACACTGAAGCTTTCTTT. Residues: CASSPGWGNTEAFF.

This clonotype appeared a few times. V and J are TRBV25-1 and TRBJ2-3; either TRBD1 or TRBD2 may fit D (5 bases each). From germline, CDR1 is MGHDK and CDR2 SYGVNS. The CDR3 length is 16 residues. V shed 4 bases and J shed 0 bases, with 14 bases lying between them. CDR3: CASSGGSSSSTDTQYF. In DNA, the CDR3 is TGTGCCAGCAGTGGGGGGAGCAGTTCTAGCACAGATACGCAGTATTTT.

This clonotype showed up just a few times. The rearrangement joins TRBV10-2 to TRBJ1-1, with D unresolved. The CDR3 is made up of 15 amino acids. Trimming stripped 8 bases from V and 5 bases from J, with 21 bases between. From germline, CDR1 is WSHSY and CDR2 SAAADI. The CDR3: CASLGLRSGMTEAFF. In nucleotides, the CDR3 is TGCGCCAGCCTAGGGCTGCGTTCGGGGATGACTGAAGCTTTCTTT.

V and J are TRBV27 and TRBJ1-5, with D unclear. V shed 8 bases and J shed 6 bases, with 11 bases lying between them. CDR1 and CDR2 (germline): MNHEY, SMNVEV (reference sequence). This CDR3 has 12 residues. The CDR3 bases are TGTGCCAGCGGTGGGGTTGGTCAGCCCCAGCATTTT. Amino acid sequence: CASGGVGQPQHF.

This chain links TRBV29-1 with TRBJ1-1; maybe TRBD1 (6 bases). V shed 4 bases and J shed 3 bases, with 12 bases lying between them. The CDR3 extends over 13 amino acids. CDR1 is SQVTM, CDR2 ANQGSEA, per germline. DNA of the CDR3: TGCAGCGTTGCCGGGCAGGGGTACACTGAAGCTTTCTTT. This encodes CSVAGQGYTEAFF.

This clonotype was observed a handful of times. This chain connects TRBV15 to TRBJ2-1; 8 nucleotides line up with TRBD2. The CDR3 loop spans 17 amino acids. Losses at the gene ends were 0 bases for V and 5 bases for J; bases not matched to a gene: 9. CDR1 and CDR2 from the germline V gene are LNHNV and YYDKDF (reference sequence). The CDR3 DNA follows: TGTGCCACCAGCAGAGATCGGGGGGGCGTGACCGACAATGAGCAGTTCTTC. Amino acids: CATSRDRGGVTDNEQFF.

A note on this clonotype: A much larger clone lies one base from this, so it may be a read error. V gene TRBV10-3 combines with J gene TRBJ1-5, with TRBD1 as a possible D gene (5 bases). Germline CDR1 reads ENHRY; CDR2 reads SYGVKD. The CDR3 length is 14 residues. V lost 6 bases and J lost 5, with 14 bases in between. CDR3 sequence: CAIREGREHQPQHF. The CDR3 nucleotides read TGTGCCATCAGAGAGGGCAGGGAGCATCAGCCCCAGCATTTT.

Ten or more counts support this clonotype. Here the CDR3 DNA reads TGTGCCACCAGTGATAACCTAGCGGGGGGGCGAAATACGCAGTATTTT. This codes for CATSDNLAGGRNTQYF. V gene TRBV24-1 combines with J gene TRBJ2-3; TRBD2 aligns across 12 bases. The CDR3 sequence is 16 residues long. Unmatched junction bases numbered 7, after V lost 3 bases and J lost 7 bases. CDR1 KGHDR and CDR2 SFDVKD come from the germline V gene.

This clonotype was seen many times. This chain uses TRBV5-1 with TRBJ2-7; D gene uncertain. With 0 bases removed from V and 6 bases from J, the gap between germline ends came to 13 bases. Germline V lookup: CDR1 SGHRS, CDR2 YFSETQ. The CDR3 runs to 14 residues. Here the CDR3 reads CASSLEASPREQYF. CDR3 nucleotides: TGCGCCAGCAGCTTGGAAGCCTCACCGCGCGAGCAGTACTTC. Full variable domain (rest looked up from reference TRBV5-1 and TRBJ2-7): KAGVTQTPRYLIKTRGQQVTLSCSPISGHRSVSWYQQTPGQGLQFLFEYFSETQRNKGNFPGRFSGRQFSNSRSEMNVSTLELGDSALYLCASSLEASPREQYFGPGTRLTVT.

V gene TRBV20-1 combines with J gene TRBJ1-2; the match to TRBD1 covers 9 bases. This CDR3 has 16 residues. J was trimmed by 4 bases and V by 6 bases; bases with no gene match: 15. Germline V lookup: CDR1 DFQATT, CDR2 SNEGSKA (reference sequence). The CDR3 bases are TGCAGTGCGCCACCCCAAACAGGGGGCGAAGGCTATGGCTACACCTTC. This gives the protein CSAPPQTGGEGYGYTF.

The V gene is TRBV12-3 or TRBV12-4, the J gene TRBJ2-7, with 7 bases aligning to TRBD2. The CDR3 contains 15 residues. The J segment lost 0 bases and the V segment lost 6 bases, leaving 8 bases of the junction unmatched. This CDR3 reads CASRSGTTFSYEQYF. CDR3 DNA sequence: TGTGCCAGCAGGTCCGGGACTACCTTCTCCTACGAGCAGTACTTC.